The clone carrying this T cell receptor beta chain was seen at least ten times. Time point noted: newly diagnosed GD, antithyroid drugs for less than 3 months. Following extraction of RNA from PBMCs, that RNA was used to make the TCR library. The sample comes from a study of regulatory T cells in long-lasting Graves disease. Germline CDR1 and CDR2: SNHLY and FYNNEI. The CDR3 is 16 amino acids. The V gene lost 8 bases and the J gene lost 0 bases, with 17 bases spanning the gap. Both iRepertoire HTBI primers and Arm-PCR of CDR3 regions were used to build the TCR beta libraries. MiXCR, applied by TCRdb to the multiplex PCR reads, yields one record per CDR3 protein. The top ten hold roughly 10% of the sample, which has roughly 500,000 distinct CDR3 sequences, about 13% seen once. These records were also assigned to another study, of T cells in Graves' hyperthyroidism and ophthalmopathy.

The chain recombines TRBV2 with TRBJ2-1, with D uncertain. The TCR sequence derives from a man aged 30-40 years with Graves disease. The sample was peripheral blood mononuclear cells (PBMCs), taken at new diagnosis, from a patient treated with antithyroid drugs. The CDR3 nucleotides are TGTGCCAGCCCCTTCGGCTTCCCGAGCTCCTACAATGAGCAGTTCTTC. Protein: CASPFGFPSSYNEQFF.